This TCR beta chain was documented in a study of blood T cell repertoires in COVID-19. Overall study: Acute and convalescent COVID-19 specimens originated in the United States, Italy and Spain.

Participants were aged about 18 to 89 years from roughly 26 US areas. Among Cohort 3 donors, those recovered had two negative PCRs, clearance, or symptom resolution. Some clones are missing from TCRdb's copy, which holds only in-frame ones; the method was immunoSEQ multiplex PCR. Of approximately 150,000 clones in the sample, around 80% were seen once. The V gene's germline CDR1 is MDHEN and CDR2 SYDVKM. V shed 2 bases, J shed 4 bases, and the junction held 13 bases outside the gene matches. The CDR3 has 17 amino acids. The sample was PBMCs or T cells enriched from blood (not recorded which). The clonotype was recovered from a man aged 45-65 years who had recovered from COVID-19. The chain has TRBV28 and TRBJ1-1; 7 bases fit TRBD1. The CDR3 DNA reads TGTGCCAGCAGTTTAACTCAGAAGGGGGCAAGGGGCACTGAAGCTTTCTTT. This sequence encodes CASSLTQKGARGTEAFF.